A single sample gave rise to the 22 T cell receptor beta chains below, sequenced in a study of CD8+ T cells in alopecia areata. Treatment indicated: oral pan-JAK inhibitor, 5-10 mg twice daily. Once RNA had been extracted, it was reverse transcribed into cDNA to act as the sequencing template. Only in-frame clones appear in the TCRdb table, and some are missing; sequencing was by immunoSEQ multiplex PCR. The profile shows about 220,000 clones, about 58% of them singletons. Sequencing used CD4+ T cells sorted from blood, obtained at week 4, from a patient treated with tofacitinib. Receptor source: a human donor with alopecia areata.

The chain is built from TRBV30 and TRBJ2-4, with D perhaps given as TRBD1 or TRBD2 (5 bases each). The CDR3 has 14 residues. The V and J ends lost 2 bases and 4 bases respectively, with 12 bases between them. The germline V gene has CDR1 GTSNPN and CDR2 SVGIG (reference sequence). CDR3 sequence: CAWSLGTTKNIQYF. CDR3 nucleotides: TGTGCCTGGAGTCTCGGGACGACTAAAAACATTCAGTACTTC.

This chain links TRBV7-2 with TRBJ2-4; the D gene is possibly TRBD2 (6 bases). V dropped 1 base and J dropped 8 bases, with 15 bases sitting between them. The CDR3 runs 15 residues. The germline V gene has CDR1 SGHTA and CDR2 FQGNSA. The CDR3 loop is CASSLVRRGSDIQYF. The CDR3 DNA reads TGTGCCAGCAGCTTAGTCCGGAGGGGATCAGACATTCAGTACTTC.

J is TRBJ1-6 and V is TRBV27, with 8 positions matching TRBD1. The CDR3 length is 16 residues. V was clipped by 4 bases and J by 10 bases; unmatched bases: 12. Germline CDR1 MNHEY, CDR2 SMNVEV (reference sequence). CDR3 residues: CASSSTGQGFGSPLHF. The DNA of the CDR3 is TGTGCCAGCAGTTCAACTGGACAGGGCTTTGGGTCACCCCTCCACTTT.

This clone was seen a handful of times. CDR3 coding DNA: TGTGCCAGCAGCGCTACTAGCGGGGGAACAGATACGCAGTATTTT. Encoded protein: CASSATSGGTDTQYF. The chain is built from TRBV9 and TRBJ2-3; TRBD2 aligns across 11 bases. The CDR3 consists of 15 residues. Germline CDR1 and CDR2: SGDLS and YYNGEE. After removal of 3 bases from V and 3 bases from J, the junction contained 3 bases not matched to a gene.

V and J are TRBV7-2 and TRBJ1-2; no definite D call. Germline V gene lookup returns CDR1 SGHTA and CDR2 FQGNSA. The CDR3 sequence is 13 residues long. Between the trimmed V and J ends, which lost 5 bases and 1 base, there was a span of 8 bases. The CDR3 spells CASSAGSNYGYTF. In DNA, the CDR3 is TGTGCCAGCAGCGCCGGAAGTAACTATGGCTACACCTTC.

This clone was detected a few times. This chain connects TRBV5-6 to TRBJ1-2, with a possible D match to TRBD1 (5 bases). Trimming took off 0 bases at V and 8 bases at J, with 14 bases between the two ends. The CDR3 loop spans 14 amino acids. Germline lookup yields CDR1 SGHDT and CDR2 YYEEEE. CDR3 amino acids: CASSLVKGKGGYTF. The CDR3 coding sequence is TGTGCCAGCAGCTTGGTAAAGGGGAAGGGCGGCTACACCTTC.

J is TRBJ1-2 and V is TRBV2; D unresolved. Germline V lookup: CDR1 SNHLY, CDR2 FYNNEI. This CDR3 is 14 amino acids long. The V gene lost 1 base and the J gene lost 8 bases, with 14 bases spanning the gap. The DNA for the CDR3 is TGTGCCAGCAGTGAAGACTTCCCTTCCCGCGGCTACACCTTC. Protein sequence: CASSEDFPSRGYTF.

The chain carries TRBV25-1 and TRBJ1-2; no clear D. The germline CDR1 and CDR2 sequences are MGHDK and SYGVNS. This CDR3 region has 14 residues. Deletions cut 4 bases from V and 2 bases from J, with 11 bases between. The CDR3 here is CASSASVGNYGYTF. CDR3 nucleotide sequence: TGTGCCAGCAGTGCGAGCGTCGGGAACTATGGCTACACCTTC.

This clone has only a few counts. The chain has TRBV30 and TRBJ2-3; D is perhaps TRBD2 (6 bases). The CDR3 spans 16 residues. The germline V gene has CDR1 GTSNPN and CDR2 SVGIG (reference sequence). The germline V and J ends were trimmed by 0 bases and 0 bases, with 13 bases remaining between them. CDR3 DNA sequence: TGTGCCTGGAGTGTACGCCAGCGGGCTAGCACAGATACGCAGTATTTT. It specifies CAWSVRQRASTDTQYF.

V gene TRBV10-3 combines with J gene TRBJ2-2, with no clear D. The CDR3 is made up of 13 amino acids. Per the germline V gene, CDR1 is ENHRY and CDR2 is SYGVKD. V dropped 0 bases and J dropped 2 bases, with 1 base sitting between them. CDR3 in amino acids: CAISESNTGELFF. CDR3 in DNA: TGTGCCATCAGTGAGTCTAACACCGGGGAGCTGTTTTTT.

The chain joins TRBV6-5 to TRBJ2-7; D not resolved. CDR3 length: 15 residues. With 0 bases removed from V and 3 bases from J, the gap between germline ends came to 12 bases. CDR1 is MNHEY, CDR2 SVGAGI, per germline. CDR3 nucleotides: TGTGCCAGCAGTTACTCCCCGGAAGGGCACTACGAGCAGTACTTC. This translates into CASSYSPEGHYEQYF.

The J gene is TRBJ2-7, the V gene TRBV6-5; 7 bases are a match to TRBD2. This CDR3 is built from 14 residues. Germline loops: CDR1 MNHEY, CDR2 SVGAGI. Trimming took 4 bases from V and 2 from J; bases not matched to a gene: 5. The CDR3 nucleotides read TGTGCCAGCAGTTGGAGCGGGGAAACCTACGAGCAGTACTTC. It is translated as CASSWSGETYEQYF.

Only a few counts were recorded for this clone. The CDR3 is CASRSGTGTRPQHF. CDR3 DNA sequence: TGTGCCAGCAGGTCCGGGACAGGGACAAGGCCCCAGCATTTT. V and J are TRBV9 and TRBJ1-5; the match to TRBD1 covers 9 bases. Germline V gene data show CDR1 as SGDLS and CDR2 as YYNGEE. V lost 5 bases, J lost 9 bases, and 9 bases stayed unmatched. This CDR3 has 14 residues. The full variable domain, its missing parts supplied by reference TRBV9 and TRBJ1-5, is DSGVTQTPKHLITATGQRVTLRCSPRSGDLSVYWYQQSLDQGLQFLIQYYNGEERAKGNILERFSAQQFPDLHSELNLSSLELGDSALYFCASRSGTGTRPQHFGDGTRLSIL.

This clone was recorded a few times. The chain combines TRBV7-8 with TRBJ2-4; TRBD2 matches 14 bases. The CDR3 consists of 19 residues. The V gene's germline CDR1 is SGHVS and CDR2 FQNEAQ. The V and J ends lost 4 bases and 1 base, in that order; junction bases with no gene match: 9. The CDR3 DNA is TGTGCCAGCAGCTCGCGGACTAGCGGGGGGTTGTGGGCCAAAAACATTCAGTACTTC. Translation: CASSSRTSGGLWAKNIQYF.

The V gene is TRBV7-2, the J gene TRBJ2-7; 8 nucleotides match TRBD2. Germline V gives CDR1 SGHTA, CDR2 FQGNSA. V lost 5 bases and J lost 6; bases outside the gene matches: 12. The CDR3 contains 15 residues. The DNA of the CDR3 is TGTGCCAGCAGCCCCGGGGGAGCGGGGGTGCCCGAGCAGTACTTC. This encodes CASSPGGAGVPEQYF.

This chain joins TRBV9 and TRBJ2-5, with unresolved D. Germline values: CDR1 SGDLS, CDR2 YYNGEE. The CDR3 loop spans 14 amino acids. V was clipped by 0 bases and J by 1 base, with 7 bases between them. CDR3 protein: CASSVEAAQETQYF. The CDR3 DNA sequence: TGTGCCAGCAGCGTAGAGGCAGCCCAAGAGACCCAGTACTTC.

This chain connects TRBV5-6 to TRBJ1-1; D unclear. This CDR3 is 13 amino acids long. CDR1 is SGHDT, CDR2 YYEEEE, per germline. V was trimmed by 1 base and J by 3 bases, leaving 7 bases between them. CDR3 sequence: CASSLISDTEAFF. The CDR3 coding sequence is TGTGCCAGCAGCTTGATCTCGGACACTGAAGCTTTCTTT.

This clone has more than one count but fewer than ten. The chain has TRBV29-1 and TRBJ2-6; TRBD1 agrees at 11 bases. Per germline, CDR1 SQVTM and CDR2 ANQGSEA. Trimming cost V 6 bases and J 0 bases; bases outside gene matches: 10. This CDR3 comprises 18 residues. The CDR3 region has the DNA TGCAGCGTCAAGGGACAGGGGGTCCACTCCTCTGGGGCCAACGTCCTGACTTTC. Its translation is CSVKGQGVHSSGANVLTF.

CDR3 sequence: CASSPTGARGEKLFF. In nucleotides, the CDR3 is TGTGCCAGCAGCCCGACAGGGGCAAGAGGAGAAAAACTGTTTTTT. V and J are TRBV7-3 and TRBJ1-4; 8 positions match TRBD1. This CDR3 is built from 15 residues. Germline CDR1 and CDR2: SGHTA and FQGTGA. V trimming: 5 bases; J trimming: 8 bases; junction bases outside the gene matches: 10.

This clone was found once. The chain combines TRBV25-1 with TRBJ2-2; D unresolved. V was shortened by 1 base and J by 4 bases, with 13 bases between the two germline ends. Germline lookup yields CDR1 MGHDK and CDR2 SYGVNS. This CDR3 is 16 amino acids long. The CDR3 reads CASSESPTQVTGELFF. Written as DNA, the CDR3 is TGTGCCAGCAGTGAATCTCCAACGCAGGTCACCGGGGAGCTGTTTTTT.

The chain employs TRBV7-9 and TRBJ2-2; D is unresolved. The CDR3 sequence is 17 residues long. Germline V lookup: CDR1 SEHNR, CDR2 FQNEAQ (reference sequence). V was pared by 3 bases and J by 3 bases, with 17 bases between. In nucleotides, the CDR3 is TGTGCCAGCAGCTTTCGCCAACTCGGGCCGGACACCGGGGAGCTGTTTTTT. The encoded protein is CASSFRQLGPDTGELFF.

The V gene is TRBV15, the J gene TRBJ1-2; no clear D gene. The V end was cut by 3 bases, the J end by 0 bases, with 2 bases between. The CDR3 sequence is 12 residues long. CDR1 LNHNV and CDR2 YYDKDF come from the germline V gene (reference sequence). This chain's CDR3 is CATSSSNYGYTF. The CDR3 coding sequence is TGTGCCACCAGCAGTTCTAACTATGGCTACACCTTC.